The subject of this entry is one T cell receptor beta chain. The sample holds one count of this clone. The antigen it recognizes is unknown. A much larger clone is a single base away; this may be a read error. Other nucleotide sequences from this sample produce the same CDR3. Using the deep immunoSEQ assay, multiplex PCR amplified TCR CDR3 regions from genomic DNA. Extracted genomic DNA from each cell subset was spread evenly across all wells of several immunoSEQ 96-well plates, with each plate serving as a replicate. For sorted subsets, each replicate PCR was loaded with 200 ng genomic DNA, equivalent to 30,000 to 35,000 T cell genomes. Purified libraries were measured with a Qubit 3.0 fluorometer, size-checked on a Bioanalyzer 2100, and measured again with the KAPA Library Quantification kit. Every immunoSEQ 96-well plate was sequenced on a separate single-read 150-cycle Illumina NextSeq 550 flow cell. Processing in the source paper ran as follows. Because the immunoSEQ output included only junctional sequences and no quality scores, the filtering could not be the same as the filtering used for full-length reads. To assign V/J genes and CDR3, sequences were annotated using PyIR, a Python wrapper for IgBLAST v1.9, with IMGT germline references. Reads were filtered out if the reads had weak V/J assignments (E-value above 1e-6), no CDR3, stop codons, out-of-frame junctions, or ambiguous translated residues. V3J clonotypes were defined by identical inferred V gene, J gene, and CDR3 amino acid sequence. The percentage overlap between two repertoires was calculated by dividing the number of shared unique clonotypes by the size of the smaller repertoire. Three approaches were used to assess repertoire richness: RTK rarefaction, the Chao1 estimator, and Recon v2.1 estimates of unobserved clonotypes. OLGA was used to compute generation probabilities for all TCRbeta clonotypes that the gDNA method yielded from a handful of donors. TCRdb stores this immuneACCESS table with in-frame sequences only. Part of the clones is absent; in the studies checked, under half of the shortfall reflects unresolved V genes, and no reason is known for the rest. V and J calls and clone size come straight from that table; D and trimming were deduced from the DNA. Across this sample there are under 350,000 clones, with 80% to 90% seen only once. The ten largest account for about a sixth of the sample.

The data belong to a study of shared clonotypes between healthy human individuals (dated by TCRdb to 2020 to 2022). General notes on the study: Two women and three men aged 18 to 49 years were included in the cohort. Leukapheresis yielded between about 0.85 and 10 billion PBMCs per donor. Libraries were prepared and TCR repertoires were sequenced by different laboratories using diverse techniques, in order to increase sequencing depth and limit assay-specific biases. For each donor, CD4 naive and CD4 memory were each given three plates, CD8 naive was given two plates, and CD8 memory was given one plate. Blood TCR repertoires of four to six healthy adults were deeply sequenced to estimate repertoire size and the extent of clonotype sharing between individuals. Beyond this particular receptor, the publication reports: Sampling was restricted to blood, and TCR repertoires in tissues likely differ from the TCR repertoires found in blood. When several donors were compared, the shared fraction of clonotypes was around 5% for naive CD4, about 4% for naive CD8, 2.3% for memory CD4, and 0.4% for memory CD8. Compared with non-shared clonotypes, the clonotypes found in all four sorted-subset donors had higher generation probabilities. Based on pairwise subsampling, the degree of clonotype sharing among donors was expected to be affected by sequencing depth. Naive subsets generally had larger estimated clonotype richness than memory subsets did. Even with the large sequencing depth, rarefaction of the sorted-subset datasets indicated that sequencing was incomplete. Because the study included only a small number of donors, the genetic and exposure-history diversity represented was limited.

Donors were healthy HIV-negative adults with no recently reported acute infections or vaccinations. Every donor was a Caucasian adult living in Nashville, Tennessee, USA. The CD8 memory samples were a combination of magnetically selected CD45RO+ cells and CCR7-negative CD45RA+ effector memory (TemRA) cells. After blood collection by leukapheresis, PBMCs were isolated using Ficoll-Histopaque density gradient centrifugation and then cryopreserved in the vapor phase of liquid nitrogen. Analytical flow cytometry was used to check the purity and quantity of each magnetically sorted T cell population. Genomic DNA was isolated from every sorted fraction and measured by UV absorbance on a Nanodrop 2000c. From a lookup of the germline V gene (reference sequence), CDR1 and CDR2 are SEHNR and FQNEAQ. The CDR3 goes from the cysteine to the phenylalanine over 13 residues. Only the CDR3 part of the read is kept: 39 bases, read in frame from the first base. V and J are trimmed by 5 bases and 8 bases, and the gene matches miss 7 bases of the junction.

The chain employs TRBV7-9 and TRBJ1-2, with 8 bases aligning to TRBD1. The clonotype was recovered from a young man in good health. Source material: memory CD8+ T cells sorted from blood. The sample's cell subset or site label, in plain terms: CD45RO+ cells pooled with CCR7-negative TemRA cells. The DNA is as follows: TGTGCCAGCAGCGCGACGACAGGGGACGGCTACACCTTC. Its product reads: CASSATTGDGYTF.